This T cell receptor (beta chain) was found in a study of Graves' ophthalmopathy and Graves' hyperthyroidism. Study-level background: The blood sample was drawn at first diagnosis and before any treatment. Study results and limitations: A 13-signature model separated ophthalmopathy from stable hyperthyroidism, reaching 85% to 90% sensitivity and around 81% specificity cross-validated.

As concerns this clonotype: Its target is not known.

Scientists amplified the TCR beta CDR3 regions from RNA transcripts. In the first round, RT-PCR was carried out with HTBI primers, and a multiplex PCR formed the second round. Each CDR3 protein gets one entry after TCRdb re-called the multiplex PCR reads with MiXCR. The profile shows almost 750,000 distinct CDR3 sequences, roughly two fifths of them singletons. V trimming: 2 bases; J trimming: 5 bases; junction bases outside the gene matches: 9. Germline values: CDR1 MNHNY, CDR2 SVGAGI (reference sequence). The length of the CDR3 is 15 residues. Sequencing was carried out using peripheral blood. This clonotype originated in an adult man with Graves' ophthalmopathy. The chain joins TRBV6-6 to TRBJ2-7; TRBD2 aligns across 7 bases. For the CDR3, the DNA is TGTGCCAGCAGTTACGGAGCGGGATCACTCAACGAGCAGTACTTC. Protein product: CASSYGAGSLNEQYF.